The present TCR beta chain was sequenced within a study of shared clonotypes between healthy human individuals. Study observations and caveats: A small donor pool kept down the genetic and exposure-history diversity that was represented. Larger richness was generally estimated for naive than memory subsets.

There are a few counts of this clone. Its antigen is undetermined. Adult Caucasians living in Nashville, Tennessee made up all of the donors. Original handling: Filtering differed, since immunoSEQ gave only junction sequences and no quality scores. The repertoire was sequenced with immunoSEQ multiplex PCR; TCRdb's copy has only in-frame clones and lacks some. That table supplies the V and J calls and clone size; D and trimming were determined from the DNA. The sample includes some 240,000 clones, 50% to 80% of them seen just once. There are 14 residues in the CDR3. The germline V gene has CDR1 SGHRS and CDR2 YFSETQ. Trimming took 4 bases from V and 2 from J, leaving 11 bases between them.

This chain uses TRBV5-1 with TRBJ2-3; weak D call: TRBD2 (6 bases). The sequencing input was memory CD4+ T cells sorted from blood. Stated subset: CD45RA-negative fraction. This clonotype was obtained from a man between 25 and 39 years old in good health. CDR3 sequence: CASSREVTTDTQYF. As DNA, the CDR3 is TGCGCCAGCAGCAGGGAGGTAACCACAGATACGCAGTATTTT.